The 28 T cell receptor beta chains below were found in one sample sequenced in a study of blood T cells in healthy people across ages. Alongside a J-beta primer mix, a sample-barcoded 5' primer served in a second PCR lasting roughly 6 to 12 cycles. One entry per CDR3 protein results from TCRdb running MiXCR on the 5' RACE reads. The repertoire holds 1 million or so distinct CDR3 sequences, about 23% seen once, with less than 0.85% in the top ten. This sample was shared with a second study, whose subject was T cells of mothers and their children.

The source material was blood. These receptors were obtained from a girl aged 2 to 9 in good health.

This sequence joins TRBV2 and TRBJ2-7; D unresolved. The CDR3 runs 17 residues. Per germline, CDR1 SNHLY and CDR2 FYNNEI. V was clipped by 1 base and J by 3 bases, with 19 bases between them. The CDR3 loop is CASSEGPRQPRIYEQYF. CDR3 DNA: TGTGCCAGCAGTGAAGGTCCCAGGCAGCCGAGAATCTACGAGCAGTACTTC.

This clonotype has more than one count but fewer than ten. This chain joins TRBV9 and TRBJ1-2, with 9 nucleotides matching TRBD1. The germline gives CDR1 SGDLS, CDR2 YYNGEE. The V and J ends lost 3 bases and 2 bases, in that order; junction bases with no gene match: 5. The CDR3 extends over 15 amino acids. The CDR3 DNA is TGTGCCAGCAGCGGAGGGGACAGGGAGAACTATGGCTACACCTTC. It is translated as CASSGGDRENYGYTF.

The chain is built from TRBV5-1 and TRBJ2-3, with D possibly being TRBD2 (5 bases). Germline V gives CDR1 SGHRS, CDR2 YFSETQ. V was cut by 3 bases and J by 8 bases, with 13 bases left in between. CDR3 length: 13 amino acids. The CDR3 nucleotides read TGCGCCAGCAGCTCCCCCTGGACTGGTACGCAGTATTTT. Translated: CASSSPWTGTQYF. The complete variable domain, with remaining parts taken from reference TRBV5-1 and TRBJ2-3, reads KAGVTQTPRYLIKTRGQQVTLSCSPISGHRSVSWYQQTPGQGLQFLFEYFSETQRNKGNFPGRFSGRQFSNSRSEMNVSTLELGDSALYLCASSSPWTGTQYFGPGTRLTVL.

The gene calls are TRBV14 and TRBJ2-1, with TRBD1 matching over 9 bases. Judging by the DNA end, TRBJ2-7 fits better; the J call may be wrong. CDR3 length: 16 amino acids. The germline CDR1 and CDR2 sequences are SGHDN and FVKESK. The CDR3 bases are TGTGCCAGCAGCCCAAGGTGGGGGACAGGGTTAAACGAGCAGTACTTC. Protein sequence: CASSPRWGTGLNEQYF.

The chain couples TRBV18 to TRBJ2-7, with TRBD1 matching over 7 bases. Per germline, CDR1 KGHSH and CDR2 LQKENI. The CDR3 sequence is 17 residues long. Losses at the gene ends were 3 bases for V and 2 bases for J; bases not matched to a gene: 13. CDR3 loop: CASSPQTGLRGTYEQYF. The CDR3 nucleotides read TGTGCCAGCTCACCGCAGACAGGGCTGAGAGGTACCTACGAGCAGTACTTC.

The table lists this clonotype with many counts. The chain uses TRBV20-1 and TRBJ2-3; D not certain. The CDR3 totals 13 residues. CDR1 DFQATT and CDR2 SNEGSKA come from the germline V gene (reference sequence). V lost 6 bases and J 1 base, leaving 11 bases between the germline ends. This chain's CDR3 is CSAVVLGTDTQYF. The CDR3 DNA is TGCAGTGCGGTGGTTCTGGGCACAGATACGCAGTATTTT.

The sample holds a few counts of this clonotype. The rearrangement uses TRBV3-1 and TRBJ2-5; 14 positions match TRBD2. Germline V CDR1 and CDR2: LGHDT, YNNKEL (reference sequence). V trimming: 6 bases; J trimming: 5 bases; junction bases outside the gene matches: 8. The CDR3 is 16 residues long. The CDR3 protein is CASSRPGLAGEETQYF. The CDR3 DNA reads TGTGCCAGCAGTCGCCCGGGACTAGCGGGAGAGGAGACCCAGTACTTC.

A few counts support this clonotype. V is TRBV18 and J is TRBJ2-1; D possibly corresponds to TRBD2 (6 bases). V was shortened by 4 bases and J by 5 bases, with 15 bases between the two germline ends. CDR3 size: 15 residues. From germline, CDR1 is KGHSH and CDR2 LQKENI. The CDR3 nucleotides read TGTGCCAGCTCACTTACTTGGGGAGGTGACAATGAGCAGTTCTTC. Protein sequence: CASSLTWGGDNEQFF.

The chain recombines TRBV27 with TRBJ1-4; D uncertain. This CDR3 region has 14 residues. Trimming removed 2 bases at V and 8 bases at J, with 12 bases between. CDR1 and CDR2 (germline): MNHEY, SMNVEV (reference sequence). CDR3 sequence (DNA): TGTGCCAGCAGTTTAAGCTCCCTGGGAGAAAAACTGTTTTTT. This sequence encodes CASSLSSLGEKLFF.

This rearrangement joins TRBV3-1 to TRBJ2-1; D gene ambiguous. Trimming took off 1 base at V and 7 bases at J, with 14 bases between the two ends. CDR1 is LGHDT, CDR2 YNNKEL, per germline (reference sequence). The CDR3 is 15 amino acids. CDR3 sequence reads: CASSQVEVPPNEQFF. The CDR3 nucleotides are TGTGCCAGCAGCCAAGTCGAAGTACCTCCGAATGAGCAGTTCTTC.

This clonotype has more than one count but fewer than ten. CDR3 loop: CASSYLDGNGNQPQHF. The CDR3 DNA is TGTGCCAGCAGTTACCTTGACGGCAACGGCAATCAGCCCCAGCATTTT. V usage is TRBV6-7 and J usage is TRBJ1-5; no definite D call. TRBV6-7 is an open reading frame whose function is uncertain. The V end was cut by 2 bases, the J end by 2 bases, with 13 bases between. This CDR3 is 16 amino acids long.

This clonotype was counted only a few times. The rearrangement uses TRBV7-8 and TRBJ1-1, with D possibly being TRBD1 (5 bases). Germline lookup yields CDR1 SGHVS and CDR2 FQNEAQ. V was pared by 1 base and J by 5 bases, with 11 bases between. This CDR3 region has 14 residues. CDR3 nucleotides: TGTGCCAGCAGCTTAGGGGGGGTACAAACTGAAGCTTTCTTT. Its translation is CASSLGGVQTEAFF. The whole variable domain, remainder taken from reference TRBV7-8 and TRBJ1-1, is GAGVSQSPRYKVAKRGQDVALRCDPISGHVSLFWYQQALGQGPEFLTYFQNEAQLDKSGLPSDRFFAERPEGSVSTLKIQRTQQEDSAVYLCASSLGGVQTEAFFGQGTRLTVV.

This clonotype has at least ten counts. The J gene is TRBJ2-5, the V gene TRBV7-2; D is perhaps TRBD1 (6 bases). Trimming pared 5 bases from V and 5 bases from J, leaving 15 bases between. Germline-derived CDR1 and CDR2 are SGHTA and FQGNSA. The CDR3 is 14 amino acids. The CDR3 region has the DNA TGTGCCAGCAGCCCGGACAGCCTGTGGGAGACCCAGTACTTC. Protein sequence: CASSPDSLWETQYF.

Only a few counts were recorded for this clonotype. The V call is TRBV28, the J call TRBJ1-4; D not certain. This CDR3 contains 14 residues. Germline assignment: CDR1 MDHEN and CDR2 SYDVKM. V lost 5 bases and J lost 7, with 14 bases in between. The CDR3 nucleotides are TGTGCCAGCAGTCTAGACGCTTCAAGTGAAAAACTGTTTTTT. As protein: CASSLDASSEKLFF. Supplemented by reference TRBV28 and TRBJ1-4, the full variable domain reads DVKVTQSSRYLVKRTGEKVFLECVQDMDHENMFWYRQDPGLGLRLIYFSYDVKMKEKGDIPEGYSVSREKKERFSLILESASTNQTSMYLCASSLDASSEKLFFGSGTQLSVL.

This clonotype occurred a few times. This rearrangement joins TRBV9 to TRBJ1-5; D might be TRBD1 (5 bases). V lost 4 bases and J lost 7, with 15 bases in between. Germline V gene sequence: CDR1 SGDLS, CDR2 YYNGEE. This CDR3 region has 14 residues. The CDR3 region is CASSQLGTAQPQHF. CDR3 DNA: TGTGCCAGCAGCCAACTAGGGACCGCGCAGCCCCAGCATTTT.

This clonotype was detected a few times. This rearrangement joins TRBV25-1 to TRBJ2-7; 7 bases are shared with TRBD1. The germline CDR1 and CDR2 sequences are MGHDK and SYGVNS. Trimming at V came to 3 bases and at J to 5 bases, leaving 7 bases not matched to a gene. CDR3 length: 14 residues. The CDR3, as DNA: TGTGCCAGCAGTGATTCGACAGGGTGGGACGAGCAGTACTTC. Protein product: CASSDSTGWDEQYF.

J is TRBJ2-3 and V is TRBV9; D is possibly TRBD1 (7 bases). The V gene's germline CDR1 is SGDLS and CDR2 YYNGEE. The V gene lost 0 bases and the J gene lost 6 bases, with 11 bases spanning the gap. This CDR3 has 14 amino acids. The CDR3 protein is CASSVGAGGDTQYF. The CDR3, as DNA: TGTGCCAGCAGCGTAGGGGCAGGGGGGGATACGCAGTATTTT. Full variable domain (missing parts from reference TRBV9 and TRBJ2-3): DSGVTQTPKHLITATGQRVTLRCSPRSGDLSVYWYQQSLDQGLQFLIQYYNGEERAKGNILERFSAQQFPDLHSELNLSSLELGDSALYFCASSVGAGGDTQYFGPGTRLTVL.

The chain employs TRBV4-3 and TRBJ1-1; D remains ambiguous. There are 14 residues in the CDR3. Germline loops: CDR1 LGHNA, CDR2 YSLEER. Trimming shortened V by 1 base and J by 5 bases, and 11 bases separated the two germline ends. This CDR3 reads CASSQVAISTEAFF. The CDR3 DNA sequence: TGCGCCAGCAGCCAAGTGGCAATCTCTACTGAAGCTTTCTTT.

The genes are TRBV20-1 and TRBJ1-2; maybe TRBD1 (5 bases). The CDR3 is 13 residues long. The germline V gene encodes CDR1 DFQATT and CDR2 SNEGSKA (reference sequence). The CDR3 DNA reads TGCAGGTCAGGGAGCAGTACTAACTATGGCTACACCTTC. This translates into CRSGSSTNYGYTF.

This chain connects TRBV4-2 to TRBJ1-4, with D possibly matching TRBD1 (5 bases). The germline V gene has CDR1 LGHNA and CDR2 YNFKEQ. Trimming removed 5 bases from V and 0 bases from J, with 13 bases in between. The CDR3 runs 16 residues. The CDR3 is CASSNNRQSTNEKLFF. The CDR3 region has the DNA TGTGCCAGCAGCAATAATCGACAGTCAACTAATGAAAAACTGTTTTTT.

The chain uses TRBV5-1 and TRBJ2-1; maybe TRBD2 (6 bases). The DNA end lines up better with TRBJ2-7; the J call may be wrong. The CDR3 sequence is 14 residues long. Germline V lookup: CDR1 SGHRS, CDR2 YFSETQ. In DNA, the CDR3 is TGCGCCAGCAGCCTTGACACCCCTGGGAGGGAGCAGTACTTC. Its translation: CASSLDTPGREQYF.

The table lists this clonotype with a few counts. This chain uses TRBV12-3 or TRBV12-4 with TRBJ1-4, with D possibly being TRBD1 (6 bases). V was shortened by 8 bases and J by 5 bases, with 18 bases between the two germline ends. The CDR3 consists of 15 residues. The CDR3: CASGDFRQDNEKLFF. DNA for the CDR3: TGTGCCAGCGGGGACTTTAGACAGGACAATGAAAAACTGTTTTTT.

This chain uses TRBV3-1 with TRBJ1-6; 9 nucleotides align to TRBD1. J gave up 9 bases and V 4 bases, and 7 bases lay outside the gene matches. From germline, CDR1 is LGHDT and CDR2 YNNKEL (reference sequence). The CDR3 length is 15 residues. This CDR3 is CASSPLGTGFSPLHF. As DNA, the CDR3 is TGTGCCAGCAGCCCCCTCGGGACAGGGTTTTCACCCCTCCACTTT. Drawing the rest from reference TRBV3-1 and TRBJ1-6, the complete variable domain is DTAVSQTPKYLVTQMGNDKSIKCEQNLGHDTMYWYKQDSKKFLKIMFSYNNKELIINETVPNRFSPKSPDKAHLNLHINSLELGDSAVYFCASSPLGTGFSPLHFGNGTRLTVT.

This clonotype occurred a few times. The chain recombines TRBV5-1 with TRBJ2-1, with 10 bases aligning to TRBD1. The CDR3 runs 16 residues. The V gene's germline CDR1 is SGHRS and CDR2 YFSETQ. V gave up 3 bases and J gave up 6 bases; unmatched junction bases: 9. CDR3 DNA: TGCGCCAGCAGCTCGACCGGGACAGGGGTATTCAATGAGCAGTTCTTC. Its protein product is CASSSTGTGVFNEQFF.

J is TRBJ1-4 and V is TRBV10-3; D ambiguous. The CDR3 sequence is 18 residues long. V lost 0 bases, J lost 8 bases, and 22 bases lay in between. Per the germline V gene, CDR1 is ENHRY and CDR2 is SYGVKD. The chain's CDR3 is CAISESPQEFGVREKLFF. The CDR3 DNA follows: TGTGCCATCAGTGAGTCTCCCCAGGAATTTGGAGTACGGGAAAAACTGTTTTTT.

This chain links TRBV7-9 with TRBJ2-7; D is tentatively TRBD1 or TRBD2 (5 bases each). V was shortened by 4 bases and J by 2 bases, with 12 bases between the two germline ends. Germline-derived CDR1 and CDR2 are SEHNR and FQNEAQ (reference sequence). The CDR3 covers 14 residues. The CDR3 here is CASSSPRDPYEQYF. The CDR3 nucleotides read TGTGCCAGCAGCTCGCCCCGGGACCCCTACGAGCAGTACTTC.

In this sample, this clonotype turned up a few times. The genes are TRBV13 and TRBJ1-2; 10 nucleotides match TRBD1. V dropped 0 bases and J dropped 5; count of bases not matched to a gene: 6. Per the germline V gene, CDR1 is PRHDT and CDR2 is FYEKMQ (reference sequence). The CDR3 has 16 amino acids. In DNA, the CDR3 is TGTGCCAGCAGCTTAGGCGGACAGGGGGGCATTTATGGCTACACCTTC. Translated: CASSLGGQGGIYGYTF.

The chain couples TRBV20-1 to TRBJ1-1; D possibly corresponds to TRBD1 (6 bases). The CDR3 has 16 residues. Germline loops: CDR1 DFQATT, CDR2 SNEGSKA (reference sequence). V dropped 7 bases and J dropped 1 base, with 22 bases sitting between them. The CDR3 DNA reads as TGCAGTGGCGAAGCTGCAATACAGGGAGAGAACACTGAAGCTTTCTTT. Protein: CSGEAAIQGENTEAFF.